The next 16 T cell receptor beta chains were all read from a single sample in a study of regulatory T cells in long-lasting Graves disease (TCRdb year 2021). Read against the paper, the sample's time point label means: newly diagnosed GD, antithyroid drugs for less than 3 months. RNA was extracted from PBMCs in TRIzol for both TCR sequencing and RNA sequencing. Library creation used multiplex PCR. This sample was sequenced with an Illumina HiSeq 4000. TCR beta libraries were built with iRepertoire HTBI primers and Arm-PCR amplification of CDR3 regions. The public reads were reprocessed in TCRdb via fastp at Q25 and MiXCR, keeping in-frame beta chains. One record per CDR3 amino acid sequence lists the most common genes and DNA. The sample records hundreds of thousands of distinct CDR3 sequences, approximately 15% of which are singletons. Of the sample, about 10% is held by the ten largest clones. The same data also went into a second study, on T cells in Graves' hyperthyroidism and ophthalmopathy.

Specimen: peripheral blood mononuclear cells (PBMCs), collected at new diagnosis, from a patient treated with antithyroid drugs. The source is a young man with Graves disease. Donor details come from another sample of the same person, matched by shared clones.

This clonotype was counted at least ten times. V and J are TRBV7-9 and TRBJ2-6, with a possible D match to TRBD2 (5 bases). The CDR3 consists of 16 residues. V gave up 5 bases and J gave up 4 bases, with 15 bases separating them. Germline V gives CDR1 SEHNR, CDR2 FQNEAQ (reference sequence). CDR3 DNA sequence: TGTGCCAGCAGCCGACGTCGTGGGAGCGGGGCCAACGTCCTGACTTTC. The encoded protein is CASSRRRGSGANVLTF.

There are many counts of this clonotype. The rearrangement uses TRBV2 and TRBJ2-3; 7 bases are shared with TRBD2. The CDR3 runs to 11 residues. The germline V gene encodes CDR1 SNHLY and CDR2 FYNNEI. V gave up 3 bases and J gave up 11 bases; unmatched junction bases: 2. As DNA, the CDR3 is TGTGCCAGCAGTGACGGCGGGAGGCAGTATTTT. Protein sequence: CASSDGGRQYF. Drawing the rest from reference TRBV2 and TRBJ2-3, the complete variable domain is EPEVTQTPSHQVTQMGQEVILRCVPISNHLYFYWYRQILGQKVEFLVSFYNNEISEKSEIFDDQFSVERPDGSNFTLKIRSTKLEDSAMYFCASSDGGRQYFGPGTRLTVL.

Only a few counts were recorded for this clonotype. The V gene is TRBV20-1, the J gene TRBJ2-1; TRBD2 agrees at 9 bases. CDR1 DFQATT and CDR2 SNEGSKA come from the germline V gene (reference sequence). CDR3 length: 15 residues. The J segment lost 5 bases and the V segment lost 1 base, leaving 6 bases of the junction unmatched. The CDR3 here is CSARVLAGINNEQFF. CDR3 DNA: TGCAGTGCTAGAGTCCTAGCGGGAATAAACAATGAGCAGTTCTTC.

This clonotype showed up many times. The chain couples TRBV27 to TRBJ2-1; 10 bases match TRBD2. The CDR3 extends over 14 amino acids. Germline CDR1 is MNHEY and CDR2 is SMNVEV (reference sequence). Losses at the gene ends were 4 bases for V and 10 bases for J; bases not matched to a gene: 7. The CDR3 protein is CASSSLLAGVEQFF. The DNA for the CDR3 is TGTGCCAGCAGTTCCCTCCTAGCGGGAGTCGAGCAGTTCTTC.

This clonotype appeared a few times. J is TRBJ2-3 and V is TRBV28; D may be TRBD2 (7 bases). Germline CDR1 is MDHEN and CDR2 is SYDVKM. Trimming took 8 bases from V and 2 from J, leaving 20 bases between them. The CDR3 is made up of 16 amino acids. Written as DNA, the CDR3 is TGTGCCAGCGTCCGGTTGGGGGGGCTATCCACAGATACGCAGTATTTT. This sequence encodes CASVRLGGLSTDTQYF. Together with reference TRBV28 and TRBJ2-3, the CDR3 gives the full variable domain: DVKVTQSSRYLVKRTGEKVFLECVQDMDHENMFWYRQDPGLGLRLIYFSYDVKMKEKGDIPEGYSVSREKKERFSLILESASTNQTSMYLCASVRLGGLSTDTQYFGPGTRLTVL.

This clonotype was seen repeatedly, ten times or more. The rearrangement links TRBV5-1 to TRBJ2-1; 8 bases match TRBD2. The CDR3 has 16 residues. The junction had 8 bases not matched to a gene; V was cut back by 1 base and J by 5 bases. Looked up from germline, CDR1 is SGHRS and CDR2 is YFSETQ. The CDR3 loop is CASSLYTGRAHNEQFF. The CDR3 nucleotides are TGCGCCAGCAGCTTGTATACCGGGAGGGCCCACAATGAGCAGTTCTTC.

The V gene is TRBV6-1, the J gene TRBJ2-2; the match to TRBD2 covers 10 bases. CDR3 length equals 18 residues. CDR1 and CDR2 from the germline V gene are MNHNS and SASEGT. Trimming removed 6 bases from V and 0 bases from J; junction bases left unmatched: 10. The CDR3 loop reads CASRGGLARLANTGELFF. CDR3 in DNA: TGTGCCAGCAGGGGGGGACTAGCGAGATTGGCGAACACCGGGGAGCTGTTTTTT.

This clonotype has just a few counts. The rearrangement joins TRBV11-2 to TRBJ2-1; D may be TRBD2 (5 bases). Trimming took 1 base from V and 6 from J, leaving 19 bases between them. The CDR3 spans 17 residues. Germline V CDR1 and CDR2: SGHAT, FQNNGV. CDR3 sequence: CASSLGTRESSVNEQFF. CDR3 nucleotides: TGTGCCAGCAGCTTAGGAACTCGGGAAAGCTCCGTCAATGAGCAGTTCTTC. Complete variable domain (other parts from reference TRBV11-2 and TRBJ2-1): EAGVAQSPRYKIIEKRQSVAFWCNPISGHATLYWYQQILGQGPKLLIQFQNNGVVDDSQLPKDRFSAERLKGVDSTLKIQPAKLEDSAVYLCASSLGTRESSVNEQFFGPGTRLTVL.

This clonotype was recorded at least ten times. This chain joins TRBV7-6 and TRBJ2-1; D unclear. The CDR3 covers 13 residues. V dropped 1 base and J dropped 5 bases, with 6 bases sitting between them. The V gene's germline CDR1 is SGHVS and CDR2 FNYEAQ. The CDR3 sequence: CASSLGSDNEQFF. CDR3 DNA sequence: TGTGCCAGCAGCTTAGGGTCCGACAATGAGCAGTTCTTC.

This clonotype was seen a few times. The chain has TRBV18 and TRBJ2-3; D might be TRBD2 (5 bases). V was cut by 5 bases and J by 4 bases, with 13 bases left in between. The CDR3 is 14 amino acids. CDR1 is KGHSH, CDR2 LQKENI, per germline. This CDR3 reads CASSDGVAADTQYF. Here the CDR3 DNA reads TGTGCCAGCTCAGACGGGGTAGCAGCAGATACGCAGTATTTT.

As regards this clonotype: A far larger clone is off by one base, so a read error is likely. The CDR3 sequence is CTSSPIGNEQFF. DNA for the CDR3: TGTACCAGCAGCCCGATAGGAAATGAGCAGTTCTTC. V gene TRBV7-2 combines with J gene TRBJ2-1; unclear D gene. The CDR3 is 12 amino acids. Germline values: CDR1 SGHTA, CDR2 FQGNSA. Between the trimmed V and J ends, which lost 5 bases and 7 bases, there was a span of 9 bases. The complete variable domain, with remaining parts taken from reference TRBV7-2 and TRBJ2-1, reads GAGVSQSPSNKVTEKGKDVELRCDPISGHTALYWYRQSLGQGLEFLIYFQGNSAPDKSGLPSDRFSAERTGGSVSTLTIQRTQQEDSAVYLCTSSPIGNEQFFGPGTRLTVL.

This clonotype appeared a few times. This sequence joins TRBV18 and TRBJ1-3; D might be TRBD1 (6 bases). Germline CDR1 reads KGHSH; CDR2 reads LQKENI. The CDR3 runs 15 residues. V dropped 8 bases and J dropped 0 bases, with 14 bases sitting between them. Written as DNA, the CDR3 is TGTGCCAGCGGGGACGGGGACACCTCTGGAAACACCATATATTTT. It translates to CASGDGDTSGNTIYF.

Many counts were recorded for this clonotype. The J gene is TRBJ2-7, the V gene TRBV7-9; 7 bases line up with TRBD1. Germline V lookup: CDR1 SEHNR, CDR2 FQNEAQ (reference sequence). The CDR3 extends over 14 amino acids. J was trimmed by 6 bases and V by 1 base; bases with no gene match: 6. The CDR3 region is CASSLGGQTSEQYF. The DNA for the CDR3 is TGTGCCAGCAGCTTAGGGGGACAGACTTCCGAGCAGTACTTC.

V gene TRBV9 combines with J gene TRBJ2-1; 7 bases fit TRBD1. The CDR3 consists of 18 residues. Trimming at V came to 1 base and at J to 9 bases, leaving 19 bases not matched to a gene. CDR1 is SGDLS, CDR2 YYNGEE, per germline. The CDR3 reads CASSVKVFGTVSHGEQFF. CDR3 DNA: TGTGCCAGCAGCGTAAAGGTTTTCGGGACAGTCTCTCACGGTGAGCAGTTCTTC.

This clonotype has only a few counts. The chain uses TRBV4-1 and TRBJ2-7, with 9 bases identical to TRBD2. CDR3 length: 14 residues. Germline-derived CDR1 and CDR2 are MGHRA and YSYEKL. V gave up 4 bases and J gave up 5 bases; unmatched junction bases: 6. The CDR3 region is CASSPWVAGDEQYF. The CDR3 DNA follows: TGCGCCAGCAGCCCCTGGGTAGCGGGGGACGAGCAGTACTTC.

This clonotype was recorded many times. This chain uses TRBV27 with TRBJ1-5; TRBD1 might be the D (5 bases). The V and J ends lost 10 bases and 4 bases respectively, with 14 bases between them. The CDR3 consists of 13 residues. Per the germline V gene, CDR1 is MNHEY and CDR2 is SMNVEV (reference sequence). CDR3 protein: CATAGRFNQPQHF. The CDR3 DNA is TGTGCCACCGCGGGACGGTTTAATCAGCCCCAGCATTTT.